A single T cell receptor (beta chain) is shown here with its context. By how much of the sample it makes up, this clonotype is medium-sized (0.01 to 0.1%). The antigen this receptor binds is unknown. No much larger clone exists at a distance of one base, and base qualities are not known. The sample is drawn from a study of immune characterization of retroperitoneal liposarcoma (dated by TCRdb to about 2019). Library preparation was by PCR. Sequencing relied on a NextSeq 500. TCRdb cleaned the public reads at Q25 with fastp, built clones with MiXCR and kept in-frame beta chains. Merged by CDR3 protein, the rows form single entries marked with the most common genes and DNA. For this sample there are over 9,000 distinct CDR3 sequences; about a quarter appear just once. The ten most abundant clones make up around 8.6% of the sample. V is clipped by 5 bases and J by 4 bases, and the sequence between their germline boundaries is 9 bases long. The germline V gene supplies CDR1 MNHNS and CDR2 SASEGT. The CDR3 sequence holds 13 residues, the cysteine and phenylalanine included. Only CDR3 DNA is held: 39 bases, read in frame from base 1.

The receptor comes from a male donor with retroperitoneal liposarcoma. The rearranged segments are TRBV6-1 and TRBJ1-5; the D gene remains uncertain. Sequences were obtained from tumor tissue. The sequenced DNA: TGTGCCAGCAGTTATTCCCGGAATCAGCCCCAGCATTTT. Protein translation: CASSYSRNQPQHF.